This T cell receptor (beta chain) appears in the sequencing data of a study of identical twins. Study-level points and caveats: Out-of-frame alpha sequences shared between twins exhibited an excess of low generation probability.

For this clonotype: The antigen remains unidentified.

One entry per CDR3 protein, called by TCRdb with MiXCR from the 5' RACE reads. Among hundreds of thousands of distinct CDR3 sequences listed, 20% to 25% were seen once. The junction had 9 bases not matched to a gene; V was cut back by 5 bases and J by 4 bases. CDR1 and CDR2 from the germline V gene are DFQATT and SNEGSKA (reference sequence). The CDR3 extends over 15 amino acids. This sample also appeared in a second study, on T cells expressing NK-cell markers.

V gene TRBV20-1 combines with J gene TRBJ2-1; 9 nucleotides align to TRBD2. The sequenced sample consisted of CD4+ T cells sorted from blood. This clonotype originated in a woman aged 18-29 years in good health. The CDR3 DNA reads as TGCAGTGCTCGCAGGGGCGGGAGGGGTTACAATGAGCAGTTCTTC. It specifies CSARRGGRGYNEQFF.